This TCR beta chain emerged from a study of cytomegalovirus exposure and HLA in healthy donors. From germline, CDR1 is SEHNR and CDR2 FQNEAQ (reference sequence). CDR3 length: 16 amino acids. V trimming: 3 bases; J trimming: 4 bases; junction bases outside the gene matches: 8. Vbeta (60) and Jbeta (13) primers were used in the PCR. Profiled with immunoSEQ multiplex PCR; TCRdb holds only in-frame clones, not every one. The sample contains 150,000 to 200,000 clones, about 81% of which appear only once. Though nominally healthy at sampling, donors likely had unrecorded immune exposures. The specimen sequenced was PBMCs. The sequence was obtained from a woman aged 18 to 35 in good health and CMV-seronegative. The chain is built from TRBV7-9 and TRBJ2-2, with 7 positions matching TRBD1. The CDR3, as DNA: TGTGCCAGCAGCTTCCCCACAGGGGTAGGCACCGGGGAGCTGTTTTTT. Its translation: CASSFPTGVGTGELFF.